Presented here are 29 T cell receptor beta chains from one specimen sequenced in a study of radiation and T cells in renal cell carcinoma. Time point denoted: blood 2 weeks post-SBRT. Treatment: 15 Gy SBRT to primary tumor, nephrectomy 4 weeks later. The table came from immunoSEQ multiplex PCR; TCRdb's copy has only in-frame clones and leaves some out. The sample carries 160,000 or so clones, 80% to 90% recorded once. Sequences were derived from blood, sampled from a patient whose treatment included radiotherapy and nephrectomy. The receptors were gathered from a woman aged 45-59 years with renal cell carcinoma.

V is TRBV11-3 and J is TRBJ1-1; TRBD1 aligns across 8 bases. With V trimmed by 3 bases and J by 1 base, 4 bases remained unmatched. CDR3 length equals 15 residues. The germline CDR1 and CDR2 sequences are SGHNT and YENEEA. In DNA, the CDR3 is TGTGCCAGCAGCTTGGAGGGACAGGCGAACACTGAAGCTTTCTTT. It yields the protein CASSLEGQANTEAFF.

In DNA, the CDR3 is TGTGCCAGCAGCTTAAATGGGGGCGCCGAAACTGAAGCTTTCTTT. It codes for CASSLNGGAETEAFF. V gene TRBV7-2 combines with J gene TRBJ1-1, with D perhaps matching TRBD1 (6 bases). Deletions cut 2 bases from V and 5 bases from J, with 15 bases between. The CDR3 spans 15 residues. Germline CDR1 and CDR2: SGHTA and FQGNSA.

The chain combines TRBV7-2 with TRBJ2-5; 11 bases agree with TRBD2. The J segment lost 5 bases and the V segment lost 5 bases, leaving 10 bases of the junction unmatched. Germline V gives CDR1 SGHTA, CDR2 FQGNSA. The CDR3 length is 16 residues. The CDR3 DNA reads as TGTGCCAGCAGCCTCGGGACTAGCGGACCCGGGGAGACCCAGTACTTC. Its translation: CASSLGTSGPGETQYF.

V usage is TRBV5-6 and J usage is TRBJ2-3; D remains ambiguous. The CDR3 totals 13 residues. The germline V and J ends were trimmed by 1 base and 9 bases, with 12 bases remaining between them. From germline, CDR1 is SGHDT and CDR2 YYEEEE. The CDR3: CASSLRHKGTQYF. The CDR3 DNA is TGTGCCAGCAGCTTGCGACATAAGGGCACGCAGTATTTT.

The chain combines TRBV6-1 with TRBJ1-6; D is possibly TRBD1 (5 bases). The CDR3 extends over 14 amino acids. The V gene lost 4 bases and the J gene lost 10 bases, with 14 bases spanning the gap. CDR1 and CDR2 (germline): MNHNS, SASEGT. CDR3 in amino acids: CASSATRDASPLHF. In nucleotides, the CDR3 is TGTGCCAGCAGTGCGACCCGGGACGCCTCACCCCTCCACTTT.

The chain employs TRBV7-3 and TRBJ2-3; D is possibly TRBD1 or TRBD2 (5 bases each). CDR3 size: 14 residues. In germline, CDR1 is SGHTA, CDR2 FQGTGA. V was trimmed by 3 bases and J by 2 bases, leaving 9 bases between them. CDR3 amino acids: CASSLQGPTDTQYF. For the CDR3, the DNA is TGTGCCAGCAGCTTGCAGGGACCCACAGATACGCAGTATTTT.

As DNA, the CDR3 is TGTGCCACCAGCACCTTTAGCGGGGGGAGCTACGAGCAGTACTTC. Its translation: CATSTFSGGSYEQYF. The V call is TRBV15, the J call TRBJ2-7; 10 bases agree with TRBD2. The ends lost 4 bases at V and 3 bases at J; junction bases unmatched: 6. CDR3 length: 15 amino acids. Germline CDR1 LNHNV, CDR2 YYDKDF (reference sequence).

The gene calls are TRBV9 and TRBJ1-2; 8 bases map to TRBD1. V was pared by 2 bases and J by 6 bases, with 6 bases of the junction left unmatched. The germline gives CDR1 SGDLS, CDR2 YYNGEE. The length of the CDR3 is 14 residues. CDR3: CASSVPGGGDGYTF. In nucleotides, the CDR3 is TGTGCCAGCAGCGTCCCAGGGGGCGGGGATGGCTACACCTTC.

The rearrangement uses TRBV4-1 and TRBJ2-7; D ambiguous. The CDR3 length is 13 residues. The V end lost 1 base, the J end lost 5 bases, and 9 bases lay between the germline ends. The germline V gene encodes CDR1 MGHRA and CDR2 YSYEKL. This chain's CDR3 is CASSQVVGNEQYF. The CDR3 DNA reads as TGCGCCAGCAGCCAAGTCGTAGGGAACGAGCAGTACTTC.

The chain combines TRBV19 with TRBJ1-1; D uncertain. This CDR3 is built from 15 residues. In germline, CDR1 is LNHDA, CDR2 SQIVND (reference sequence). The V end was cut by 3 bases, the J end by 0 bases, with 11 bases between. CDR3 loop: CASSMVAALNTEAFF. The CDR3 bases are TGTGCCAGTAGTATGGTGGCGGCTTTGAACACTGAAGCTTTCTTT.

The chain joins TRBV6-5 to TRBJ1-2; 8 nucleotides line up with TRBD1. V dropped 4 bases and J dropped 2; count of bases not matched to a gene: 9. CDR1 and CDR2 (germline): MNHEY, SVGAGI. The CDR3 contains 16 residues. Here the CDR3 reads CASSSYTRTGNYGYTF. The CDR3 DNA sequence: TGTGCCAGCAGTTCATACACCCGGACAGGGAACTATGGCTACACCTTC.

This sequence joins TRBV6-9 and TRBJ1-4; TRBD1 matches at 7 bases. Germline CDR1 MNHGY, CDR2 SVAAGI. Losses at the gene ends were 0 bases for V and 2 bases for J; bases not matched to a gene: 6. The CDR3 runs to 17 residues. The CDR3 protein is CASSYSAGGGTNEKLFF. The CDR3 coding sequence is TGTGCCAGCAGTTATTCGGCAGGGGGAGGCACTAATGAAAAACTGTTTTTT.

The gene calls are TRBV28 and TRBJ2-5, with 15 nucleotides matching TRBD2. J lost 5 bases, V lost 5 bases, and 9 bases had no gene match. This CDR3 comprises 17 residues. Germline V gene lookup returns CDR1 MDHEN and CDR2 SYDVKM. Here the CDR3 DNA reads TGTGCCAGCAGTACCAGGACTAGCGGGGGGGATGGGGAGACCCAGTACTTC. This gives the protein CASSTRTSGGDGETQYF.

The chain couples TRBV4-1 to TRBJ2-4; D call uncertain. The germline V and J ends were trimmed by 3 bases and 0 bases, with 12 bases remaining between them. Germline CDR1 is MGHRA and CDR2 is YSYEKL. This CDR3 has 16 residues. The CDR3 region has the DNA TGCGCCAGCAGCCATAGAGCAGAACTAGCCAAAAACATTCAGTACTTC. It codes for CASSHRAELAKNIQYF.

Notes on this clone: A junction end diverges from the germline sequence, so it may reflect a read error. This rearrangement joins TRBV7-7 to TRBJ2-1, with 11 bases matching TRBD2. This CDR3 contains 16 residues. CDR1 is SSHAT and CDR2 is FNYEAQ in the germline V gene (reference sequence). The DNA of the CDR3 is TGTGCTAGCAGCCTCGGGACTAGCGGCTCCTACAATGAGCAGTTCTTC. It yields the protein CASSLGTSGSYNEQFF.

The CDR3 sequence is CASKLRGSNYGYTF. The CDR3 region has the DNA TGTGCCAGTAAATTACGAGGGAGTAACTATGGCTACACCTTC. V usage is TRBV19 and J usage is TRBJ1-2; D unclear. The V end was cut by 7 bases, the J end by 1 base, with 13 bases between. Germline V CDR1 and CDR2: LNHDA, SQIVND (reference sequence). CDR3 length equals 14 residues.

This clone was recorded once. The J gene is TRBJ2-3, the V gene TRBV6-5, with D perhaps being TRBD1 or TRBD2 (6 bases each). The CDR3 is made up of 14 amino acids. Germline CDR1 is MNHEY and CDR2 is SVGAGI. With 10 bases removed from V and 4 bases from J, the gap between germline ends came to 18 bases. This CDR3 reads CATSQGGRADTQYF. In DNA, the CDR3 is TGTGCCACCTCCCAAGGGGGGCGCGCAGATACGCAGTATTTT.

The V gene is TRBV18, the J gene TRBJ2-1, with D perhaps given as TRBD1 or TRBD2 (5 bases each). The germline V gene encodes CDR1 KGHSH and CDR2 LQKENI. The CDR3 is made up of 15 amino acids. Between the trimmed V and J ends, which lost 7 bases and 5 bases, there was a span of 18 bases. CDR3 in DNA: TGTGCCAGCTACCGGGACCAGGGTCGGGACAATGAGCAGTTCTTC. Residues: CASYRDQGRDNEQFF.

DNA for the CDR3: TGCGCCAGCAGCGAACTAGCGGGGAATAGCGCCGGGGAGCTGTTTTTT. This sequence encodes CASSELAGNSAGELFF. The V call is TRBV5-1, the J call TRBJ2-2, with TRBD2 matching over 10 bases. The junction had 9 bases not matched to a gene; V was cut back by 4 bases and J by 6 bases. Germline assignment: CDR1 SGHRS and CDR2 YFSETQ. The CDR3 consists of 16 residues.

V and J are TRBV4-1 and TRBJ2-7; 12 positions agree with TRBD1. The V and J ends lost 4 bases and 5 bases, in that order; junction bases with no gene match: 3. Per the germline V gene, CDR1 is MGHRA and CDR2 is YSYEKL. The CDR3 runs 14 residues. The CDR3 sequence: CASSRRDRGHEQYF. CDR3 nucleotide sequence: TGCGCCAGCAGCCGCCGGGACAGGGGGCACGAGCAGTACTTC.

The V call is TRBV5-1, the J call TRBJ2-1; perhaps TRBD1 as D (6 bases). The V gene lost 5 bases and the J gene lost 7 bases, with 16 bases spanning the gap. CDR3 length: 14 amino acids. The V gene's germline CDR1 is SGHRS and CDR2 YFSETQ. CDR3 in DNA: TGCGCCAGCAGTGCAGACAGGAATGGGAATGAGCAGTTCTTC. This sequence encodes CASSADRNGNEQFF.

The rearrangement joins TRBV5-1 to TRBJ1-4, with D possibly TRBD1 on 6 matching bases. Looked up from germline, CDR1 is SGHRS and CDR2 is YFSETQ. Between the trimmed V and J ends, which lost 2 bases and 2 bases, there was a span of 19 bases. CDR3 length: 18 amino acids. The CDR3 sequence: CASSFTLQGSATNEKLFF. CDR3 nucleotides: TGCGCCAGCAGCTTCACACTACAGGGTTCGGCGACTAATGAAAAACTGTTTTTT.

This clone has a handful of counts. The rearrangement joins TRBV4-2 to TRBJ1-4, with D possibly TRBD1 on 5 matching bases. The CDR3 is made up of 12 amino acids. In germline, CDR1 is LGHNA, CDR2 YNFKEQ. V gave up 6 bases and J gave up 6 bases, with 8 bases separating them. This CDR3 is CASRWGDEKLFF. The CDR3 DNA reads TGTGCCAGCAGATGGGGGGATGAAAAACTGTTTTTT.

The chain is built from TRBV7-2 and TRBJ2-3; D is tentatively TRBD1 or TRBD2 (6 bases each). From germline, CDR1 is SGHTA and CDR2 FQGNSA. Trimming took off 2 bases at V and 2 bases at J, with 8 bases between the two ends. The CDR3 is made up of 14 amino acids. The CDR3 loop reads CASSLSGATDTQYF. The CDR3 DNA reads TGTGCCAGCAGCTTATCGGGGGCCACAGATACGCAGTATTTT. The complete variable domain, with remaining parts taken from reference TRBV7-2 and TRBJ2-3, reads GAGVSQSPSNKVTEKGKDVELRCDPISGHTALYWYRQSLGQGLEFLIYFQGNSAPDKSGLPSDRFSAERTGGSVSTLTIQRTQQEDSAVYLCASSLSGATDTQYFGPGTRLTVL.

The chain joins TRBV5-1 to TRBJ2-6, with 8 bases lining up with TRBD1. CDR3 size: 14 residues. The germline CDR1 and CDR2 sequences are SGHRS and YFSETQ. Trimming at V came to 7 bases and at J to 1 base, leaving 1 base not matched to a gene. The CDR3 protein is CASGQGSGANVLTF. Written as DNA, the CDR3 is TGCGCCAGCGGACAGGGTTCTGGGGCCAACGTCCTGACTTTC.

This clone was observed a few times. The rearrangement joins TRBV7-8 to TRBJ1-1; 9 bases align to TRBD1. Germline CDR1 is SGHVS and CDR2 is FQNEAQ. CDR3 length equals 16 residues. The V segment lost 0 bases and the J segment 4 bases; nucleotides outside the gene matches: 6. The CDR3 region is CASSLAGDRDSTEAFF. The CDR3 nucleotides read TGTGCCAGCAGCTTAGCCGGGGACAGGGATAGCACTGAAGCTTTCTTT.

This clone was found a few times. The genes are TRBV7-2 and TRBJ1-6; maybe TRBD1 (5 bases). Trimming left V 2 bases short and J 10 bases short, with 15 bases between. The germline V gene has CDR1 SGHTA and CDR2 FQGNSA. The CDR3 length is 15 residues. As DNA, the CDR3 is TGTGCCAGCAGCTTATTTCAGGGAGGGGACTCACCCCTCCACTTT. This sequence encodes CASSLFQGGDSPLHF.

The V gene is TRBV11-1, the J gene TRBJ1-2; a possible D gene is TRBD1 (6 bases). This CDR3 spans 14 amino acids. V lost 4 bases to trimming and J lost 4 bases, with 13 bases between them. The germline CDR1 and CDR2 sequences are SGHAT and FQDESV (reference sequence). CDR3 in DNA: TGTGCCAGCAGCTCCCCCGGGACATCCTATGGCTACACCTTC. Translated, it gives CASSSPGTSYGYTF.

The gene calls are TRBV7-2 and TRBJ2-2, with 7 bases lining up with TRBD1. The trim removed 4 bases at V and 3 bases at J, leaving 5 bases unmatched. Germline V gene sequence: CDR1 SGHTA, CDR2 FQGNSA. The CDR3 covers 15 residues. CDR3 residues: CASSSTGWYTGELFF. The CDR3 region has the DNA TGTGCCAGCAGCTCGACAGGGTGGTACACCGGGGAGCTGTTTTTT.